This T cell receptor (beta chain) was sequenced for a study of cytomegalovirus exposure and HLA in healthy donors. Looking at the study overall: Clustering assigned 70% to 90% of the roughly 380 genotyped donors to the Caucasian-associated ancestry cluster.

Researchers ran the PCR with 60 Vbeta and 13 Jbeta primers. Only in-frame clones appear in the TCRdb table, and some are missing; sequencing was by immunoSEQ multiplex PCR. The table records 250,000 or so clones, around nine tenths of them present only once. Findings of the study overall: Cytomegalovirus-associated status was assigned to about 170 TCR beta chains.

About this clone: Its antigen is not known.

The CDR3 consists of 14 residues. CDR1 SGHAT and CDR2 FQNNGV come from the germline V gene. V was clipped by 1 base and J by 5 bases, with 12 bases between them. The source is a girl aged 2 to 10 in good health and CMV-seronegative. The sample was PBMCs. The rearrangement joins TRBV11-2 to TRBJ2-7; TRBD2 is a possible D gene (6 bases). The CDR3 bases are TGTGCCAGCAGCTTAGCGACTAGAACCCACGAGCAGTACTTC. This gives the protein CASSLATRTHEQYF.